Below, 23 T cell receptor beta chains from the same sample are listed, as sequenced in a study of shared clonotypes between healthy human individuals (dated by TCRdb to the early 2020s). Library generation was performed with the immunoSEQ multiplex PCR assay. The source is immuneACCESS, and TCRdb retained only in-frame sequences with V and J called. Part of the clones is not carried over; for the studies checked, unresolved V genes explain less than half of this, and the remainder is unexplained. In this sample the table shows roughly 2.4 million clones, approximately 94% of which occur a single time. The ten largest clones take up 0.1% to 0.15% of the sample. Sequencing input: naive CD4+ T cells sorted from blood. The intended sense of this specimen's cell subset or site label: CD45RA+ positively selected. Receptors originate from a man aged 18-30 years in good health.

DNA for the CDR3: TGCGCCAGCAGCTTGGAGGGACCCCTTAGCAATCAGCCCCAGCATTTT. This translates into CASSLEGPLSNQPQHF. The rearrangement uses TRBV5-1 and TRBJ1-5; possibly TRBD1 for D (5 bases). CDR3 length: 16 residues. CDR1 is SGHRS, CDR2 YFSETQ, per germline. V was trimmed by 0 bases and J by 0 bases, leaving 10 bases between them.

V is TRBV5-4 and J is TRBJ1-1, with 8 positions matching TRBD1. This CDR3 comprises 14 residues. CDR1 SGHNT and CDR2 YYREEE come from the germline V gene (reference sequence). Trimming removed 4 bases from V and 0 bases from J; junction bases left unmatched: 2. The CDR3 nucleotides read TGTGCCAGCAGCAAGGGACAGGTGAACACTGAAGCTTTCTTT. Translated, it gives CASSKGQVNTEAFF.

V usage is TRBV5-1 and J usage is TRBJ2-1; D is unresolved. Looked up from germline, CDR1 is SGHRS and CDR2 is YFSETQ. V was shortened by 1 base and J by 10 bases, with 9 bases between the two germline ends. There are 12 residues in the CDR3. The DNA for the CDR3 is TGCGCCAGCAGCTTGTTTCTGGCAGAGCAGTTCTTC. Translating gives CASSLFLAEQFF.

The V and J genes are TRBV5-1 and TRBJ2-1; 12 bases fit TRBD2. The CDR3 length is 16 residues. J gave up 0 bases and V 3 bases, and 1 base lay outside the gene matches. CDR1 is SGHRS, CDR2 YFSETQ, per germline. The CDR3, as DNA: TGCGCCAGCAGCTGGACTAGCGGGACCTCCTACAATGAGCAGTTCTTC. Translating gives CASSWTSGTSYNEQFF.

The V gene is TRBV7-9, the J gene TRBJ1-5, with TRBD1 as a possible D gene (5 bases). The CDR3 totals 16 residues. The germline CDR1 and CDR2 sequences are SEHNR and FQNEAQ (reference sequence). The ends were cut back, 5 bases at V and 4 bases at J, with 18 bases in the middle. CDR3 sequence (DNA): TGTGCCAGCAGCGTTGTGGGGGTGTCACCAAATCAGCCCCAGCATTTT. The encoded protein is CASSVVGVSPNQPQHF.

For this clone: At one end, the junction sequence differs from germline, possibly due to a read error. CDR3 sequence: CASRVLGHVSF. The CDR3 bases are TGTGCCAGCAGAGTCCTGGGCCACGTTTCGTTT. This chain connects TRBV6-1 to TRBJ2-2; D call uncertain. The germline V gene has CDR1 MNHNS and CDR2 SASEGT. CDR3 length equals 11 residues.

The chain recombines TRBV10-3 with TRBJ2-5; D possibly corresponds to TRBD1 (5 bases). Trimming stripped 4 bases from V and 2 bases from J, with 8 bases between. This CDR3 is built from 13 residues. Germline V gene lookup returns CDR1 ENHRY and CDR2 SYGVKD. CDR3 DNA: TGTGCCATCAGTGTGACAGATCAAGAGACCCAGTACTTC. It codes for CAISVTDQETQYF.

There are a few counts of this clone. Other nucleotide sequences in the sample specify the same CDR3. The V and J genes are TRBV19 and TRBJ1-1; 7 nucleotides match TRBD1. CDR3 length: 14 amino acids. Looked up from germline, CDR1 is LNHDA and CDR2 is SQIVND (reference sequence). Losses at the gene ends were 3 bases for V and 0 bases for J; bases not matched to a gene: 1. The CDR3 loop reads CASSMDRLNTEAFF. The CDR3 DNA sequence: TGTGCCAGTAGTATGGACAGGTTGAACACTGAAGCTTTCTTT.

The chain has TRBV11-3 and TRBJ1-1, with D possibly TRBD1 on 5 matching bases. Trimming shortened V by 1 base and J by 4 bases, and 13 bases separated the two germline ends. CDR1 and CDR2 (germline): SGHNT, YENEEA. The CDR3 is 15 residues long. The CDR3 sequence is CASSLGVGAGTEAFF. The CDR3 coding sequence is TGTGCCAGCAGCTTAGGAGTTGGGGCGGGCACTGAAGCTTTCTTT.

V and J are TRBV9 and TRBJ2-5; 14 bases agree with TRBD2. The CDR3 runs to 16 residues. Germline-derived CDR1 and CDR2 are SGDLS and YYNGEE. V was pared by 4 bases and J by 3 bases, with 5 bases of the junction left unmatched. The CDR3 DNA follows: TGTGCCAGCAGCAGGGGGACTAGCGGGAGTGAAGAGACCCAGTACTTC. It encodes CASSRGTSGSEETQYF.

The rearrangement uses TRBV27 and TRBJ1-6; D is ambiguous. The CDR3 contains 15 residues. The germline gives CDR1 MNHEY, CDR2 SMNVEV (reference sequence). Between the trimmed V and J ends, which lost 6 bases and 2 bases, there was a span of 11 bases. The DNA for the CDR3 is TGTGCCAGCAGCCGAGACATAGCCTATAATTCACCCCTCCACTTT. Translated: CASSRDIAYNSPLHF.

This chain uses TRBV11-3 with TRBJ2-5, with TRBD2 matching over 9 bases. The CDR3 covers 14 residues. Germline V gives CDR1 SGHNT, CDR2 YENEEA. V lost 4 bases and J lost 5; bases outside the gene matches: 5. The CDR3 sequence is CASSSGLAGETQYF. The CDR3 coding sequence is TGTGCCAGCAGCTCGGGACTAGCCGGTGAGACCCAGTACTTC.

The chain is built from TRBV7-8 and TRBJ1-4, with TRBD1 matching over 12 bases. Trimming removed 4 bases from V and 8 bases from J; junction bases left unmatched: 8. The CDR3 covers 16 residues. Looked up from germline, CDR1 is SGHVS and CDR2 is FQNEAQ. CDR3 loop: CASSSQGQGAGEKLFF. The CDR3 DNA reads TGTGCCAGCAGCTCCCAGGGACAGGGGGCGGGGGAAAAACTGTTTTTT.

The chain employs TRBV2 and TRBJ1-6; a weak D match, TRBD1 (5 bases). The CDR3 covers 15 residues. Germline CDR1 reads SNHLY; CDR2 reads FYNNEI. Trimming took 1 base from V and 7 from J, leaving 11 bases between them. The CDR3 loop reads CASSEVQGPNSPLHF. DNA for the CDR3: TGTGCCAGCAGTGAAGTGCAGGGACCAAATTCACCCCTCCACTTT.

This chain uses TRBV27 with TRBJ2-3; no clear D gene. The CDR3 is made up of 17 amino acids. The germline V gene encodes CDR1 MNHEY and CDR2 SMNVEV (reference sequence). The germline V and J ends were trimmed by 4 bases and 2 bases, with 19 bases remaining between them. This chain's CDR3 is CASSSPAILGTTDTQYF. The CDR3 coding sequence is TGTGCCAGCAGTTCCCCAGCGATCCTAGGAACCACAGATACGCAGTATTTT.

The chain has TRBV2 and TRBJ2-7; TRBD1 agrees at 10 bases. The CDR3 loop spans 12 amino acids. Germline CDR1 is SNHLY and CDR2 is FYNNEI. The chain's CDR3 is CVGGTGAYEQYF. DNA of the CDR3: TGTGTCGGGGGGACAGGGGCCTACGAGCAGTACTTC.

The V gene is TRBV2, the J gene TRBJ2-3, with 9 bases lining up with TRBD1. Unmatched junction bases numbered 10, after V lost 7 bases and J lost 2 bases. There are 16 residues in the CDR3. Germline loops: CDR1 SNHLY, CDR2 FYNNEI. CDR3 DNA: TGTGCCAGCATCTTAGAACAGGGGGCGAACACAGATACGCAGTATTTT. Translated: CASILEQGANTDTQYF.

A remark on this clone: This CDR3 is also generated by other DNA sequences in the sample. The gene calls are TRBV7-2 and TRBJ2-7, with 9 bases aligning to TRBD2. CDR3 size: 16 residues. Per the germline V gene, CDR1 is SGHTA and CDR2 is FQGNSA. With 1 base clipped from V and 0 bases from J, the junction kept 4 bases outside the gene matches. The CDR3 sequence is CASSLGAGGFSYEQYF. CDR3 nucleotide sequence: TGTGCCAGCAGCTTAGGAGCGGGAGGCTTCTCCTACGAGCAGTACTTC.

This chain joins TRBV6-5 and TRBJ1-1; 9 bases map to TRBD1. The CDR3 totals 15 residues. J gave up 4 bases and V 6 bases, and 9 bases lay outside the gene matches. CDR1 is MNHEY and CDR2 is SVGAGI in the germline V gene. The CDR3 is CASSTGTGSRTEAFF. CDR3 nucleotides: TGTGCCAGCAGCACCGGGACAGGGTCGCGCACTGAAGCTTTCTTT.

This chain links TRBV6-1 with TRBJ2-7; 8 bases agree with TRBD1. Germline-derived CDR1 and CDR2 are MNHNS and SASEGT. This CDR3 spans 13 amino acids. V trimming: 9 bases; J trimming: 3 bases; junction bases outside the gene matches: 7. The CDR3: CASDRDRFYEQYF. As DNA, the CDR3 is TGTGCCAGTGACCGGGACAGGTTCTACGAGCAGTACTTC.

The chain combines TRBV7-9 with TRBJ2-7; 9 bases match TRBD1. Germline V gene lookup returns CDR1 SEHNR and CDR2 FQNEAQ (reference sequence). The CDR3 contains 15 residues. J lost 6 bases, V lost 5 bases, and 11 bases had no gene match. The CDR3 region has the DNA TGTGCCAGCAGCGTGGGGACAGGGCTTGTGGGCGAGCAGTACTTC. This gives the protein CASSVGTGLVGEQYF.

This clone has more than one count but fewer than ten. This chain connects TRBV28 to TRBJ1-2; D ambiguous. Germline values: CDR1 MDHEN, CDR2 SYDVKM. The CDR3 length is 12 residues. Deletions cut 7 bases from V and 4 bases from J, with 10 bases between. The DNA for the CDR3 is TGTGCCAGCAAGCAACAGCCCTATGGCTACACCTTC. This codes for CASKQQPYGYTF.

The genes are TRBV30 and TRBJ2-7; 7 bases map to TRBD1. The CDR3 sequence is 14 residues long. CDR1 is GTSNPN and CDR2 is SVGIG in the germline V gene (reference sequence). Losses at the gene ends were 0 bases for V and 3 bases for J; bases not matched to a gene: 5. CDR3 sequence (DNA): TGTGCCTGGAGTGTGGATACAGGGGTCTACGAGCAGTACTTC. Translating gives CAWSVDTGVYEQYF.